These 20 T cell receptor beta chains were all obtained from the same sample, sequenced in a study of T cells in lung cancer brain metastases. The protocol was immunoSEQ multiplex PCR, while the TCRdb copy is restricted to in-frame clones and leaves out a portion. The table has a few hundred clones, roughly 92% seen once; the top ten hold around 6.2%. Sequencing used tumor tissue from a brain metastasis. The source is a woman aged 50 to 65 with non-small cell lung cancer that had spread to the brain.

The chain couples TRBV6-1 to TRBJ1-1; D gene uncertain. V was shortened by 6 bases and J by 5 bases, with 7 bases between the two germline ends. The germline V gene encodes CDR1 MNHNS and CDR2 SASEGT. This CDR3 contains 11 residues. As DNA, the CDR3 is TGTGCCAGCAGGGTGTGGACTGAAGCTTTCTTT. This sequence encodes CASRVWTEAFF.

This chain joins TRBV19 and TRBJ2-1; D unclear. Germline values: CDR1 LNHDA, CDR2 SQIVND (reference sequence). V lost 2 bases to trimming and J lost 9 bases, with 11 bases between them. This CDR3 is built from 13 residues. The CDR3 DNA reads TGTGCCAGTAGTATAACCCCCGGGCGTGAGCAGTTCTTC. This encodes CASSITPGREQFF. Full variable domain (outside the CDR3, taken from reference TRBV19 and TRBJ2-1): DGGITQSPKYLFRKEGQNVTLSCEQNLNHDAMYWYRQDPGQGLRLIYYSQIVNDFQKGDIAEGYSVSREKKESFPLTVTSAQKNPTAFYLCASSITPGREQFFGPGTRLTVL.

Turning to this clone: Additional DNA sequences in this sample encode the identical CDR3. V and J are TRBV30 and TRBJ1-1; maybe TRBD1 (5 bases). The CDR3 runs to 13 residues. Germline lookup yields CDR1 GTSNPN and CDR2 SVGIG (reference sequence). V dropped 5 bases and J dropped 3 bases, with 13 bases sitting between them. CDR3 DNA sequence: TGTGCCTGGGCTGGGGACGGTGACACTGAAGCTTTCTTT. It specifies CAWAGDGDTEAFF.

This clone came up once. This chain uses TRBV29-1 with TRBJ1-2; TRBD1 agrees at 9 bases. Looked up from germline, CDR1 is SQVTM and CDR2 is ANQGSEA. The V and J ends lost 2 bases and 6 bases, in that order; junction bases with no gene match: 4. This CDR3 is built from 13 residues. The CDR3 nucleotides are TGCAGCGTTGAATCGACAGGGGGTGATGGCTACACCTTC. Amino acids: CSVESTGGDGYTF.

J is TRBJ1-2 and V is TRBV29-1, with D tentatively TRBD1 (5 bases). V lost 7 bases and J 7 bases, leaving 19 bases between the germline ends. From germline, CDR1 is SQVTM and CDR2 ANQGSEA. There are 13 residues in the CDR3. The CDR3 bases are TGCAGCGCCCTCATCCAGGGAGTAGGTGGCTACACCTTC. Translation: CSALIQGVGGYTF.

The gene calls are TRBV5-1 and TRBJ2-3, with 9 nucleotides matching TRBD1. Trimming at V came to 5 bases and at J to 3 bases, leaving 10 bases not matched to a gene. CDR1 and CDR2 from the germline V gene are SGHRS and YFSETQ. This CDR3 is built from 16 residues. The CDR3 coding sequence is TGCGCCAGCAGTATCGATGGACAGGGGTCGACAGATACGCAGTATTTT. Protein: CASSIDGQGSTDTQYF.

J is TRBJ1-3 and V is TRBV7-2; 8 bases match TRBD1. The J segment lost 4 bases and the V segment lost 3 bases, leaving 5 bases of the junction unmatched. The CDR3 covers 15 residues. Germline V gene sequence: CDR1 SGHTA, CDR2 FQGNSA. CDR3 sequence (DNA): TGTGCCAGCAGCTTCAAAGGACAGGGCGGAAACACCATATATTTT. The encoded protein is CASSFKGQGGNTIYF.

The chain employs TRBV6-5 and TRBJ1-1, with D hard to call. CDR1 is MNHEY and CDR2 is SVGAGI in the germline V gene. This CDR3 spans 13 amino acids. V was clipped by 5 bases and J by 5 bases, with 12 bases between them. The CDR3 region is CASSRSGATEAFF. The DNA for the CDR3 is TGTGCCAGCAGTAGATCGGGAGCAACTGAAGCTTTCTTT.

This chain connects TRBV10-3 to TRBJ1-4, with D unresolved. V lost 11 bases, J lost 0 bases, and 10 bases lay in between. CDR1 and CDR2 from the germline V gene are ENHRY and SYGVKD. The CDR3 totals 13 residues. The CDR3 is CASSGSTNEKLFF. In DNA, the CDR3 is TGTGCCTCCTCGGGGTCAACTAATGAAAAACTGTTTTTT.

The chain links TRBV27 to TRBJ2-1; tentatively, D is TRBD1 or TRBD2 (5 bases each). CDR1 is MNHEY, CDR2 SMNVEV, per germline (reference sequence). The CDR3 spans 16 residues. The V end was cut by 1 base, the J end by 6 bases, with 16 bases between. DNA for the CDR3: TGTGCCAGCAGTTTATTCCAGGGAGATGTGGCCAATGAGCAGTTCTTC. It codes for CASSLFQGDVANEQFF.

This chain joins TRBV27 and TRBJ1-1; 7 bases agree with TRBD1. This CDR3 spans 14 amino acids. V lost 7 bases, J lost 1 base, and 6 bases stayed unmatched. The germline V gene encodes CDR1 MNHEY and CDR2 SMNVEV (reference sequence). The CDR3 nucleotides are TGTGCCAGCACTGACTACAGGGGGAACACTGAAGCTTTCTTT. Protein product: CASTDYRGNTEAFF.

For this clone: Sequence at one end of the junction differs from germline and may be a read error. This sample includes further DNA sequences coding for the same CDR3. The rearrangement joins TRBV7-8 to TRBJ2-7; TRBD2 matches at 7 bases. This CDR3 region has 16 residues. The germline V gene has CDR1 SGHVS and CDR2 FQNEAQ. DNA for the CDR3: TGTGCCAGCAGCTTAGAGGAGGCGGGGACTACCTATGAGCAGTACTTC. Its translation: CASSLEEAGTTYEQYF.

The genes are TRBV9 and TRBJ1-1; no reliable D call. The CDR3 has 15 residues. The V end was cut by 3 bases, the J end by 1 base, with 13 bases between. Germline V gene data show CDR1 as SGDLS and CDR2 as YYNGEE. DNA for the CDR3: TGTGCCAGCAGCGCCTCGTATCTTCAGAACACTGAAGCTTTCTTT. Amino acids: CASSASYLQNTEAFF.

As to this clone: A read error may account for a junction end that differs from germline. The same CDR3 is also encoded by other DNA sequences in this sample. The rearrangement uses TRBV30 and TRBJ1-1; possible D gene TRBD1, 5 bases. CDR3 size: 13 residues. Germline CDR1 is GTSNPN and CDR2 is SVGIG (reference sequence). The CDR3 loop is CAWAGDGDTEAFF. DNA of the CDR3: TGTGCCTGGGCTGGGGACGGTGACACTGAAGCTTTTTTT.

The rearrangement uses TRBV7-8 and TRBJ2-7; D gene ambiguous. This CDR3 region has 13 residues. Per the germline V gene, CDR1 is SGHVS and CDR2 is FQNEAQ. With 5 bases removed from V and 0 bases from J, the gap between germline ends came to 8 bases. CDR3 sequence reads: CASSHSNSYEQYF. The CDR3 bases are TGTGCCAGCAGCCACTCAAACTCCTACGAGCAGTACTTC.

The V and J genes are TRBV15 and TRBJ2-3; D perhaps matches TRBD1 (5 bases). Per germline, CDR1 LNHNV and CDR2 YYDKDF (reference sequence). This CDR3 spans 15 amino acids. V was clipped by 0 bases and J by 1 base, with 8 bases between them. The CDR3 reads CATSRDRAGTDTQYF. The CDR3 bases are TGTGCCACCAGCAGAGACAGGGCCGGCACAGATACGCAGTATTTT.

This clone was observed a few times. This chain joins TRBV7-3 and TRBJ2-5; 8 nucleotides match TRBD2. This CDR3 is built from 14 residues. The germline V gene encodes CDR1 SGHTA and CDR2 FQGTGA. With 4 bases clipped from V and 5 bases from J, the junction kept 6 bases outside the gene matches. The CDR3 bases are TGTGCCAGCAGCTCCGCGGGGGGTGGGGAGACCCAGTACTTC. It specifies CASSSAGGGETQYF.

The chain recombines TRBV10-3 with TRBJ1-2; D not resolved. This CDR3 spans 9 amino acids. Trimming shortened V by 8 bases and J by 8 bases, and 6 bases separated the two germline ends. Looked up from germline, CDR1 is ENHRY and CDR2 is SYGVKD. DNA for the CDR3: TGTGCCATCGGGAACGGCTACACCTTC. The encoded protein is CAIGNGYTF.

The chain carries TRBV5-1 and TRBJ2-1, with 12 bases that match TRBD2. The V gene end was trimmed by 1 base and the J gene end by 6 bases; junction bases not matched to a gene: 5. The CDR3 loop spans 16 amino acids. The germline CDR1 and CDR2 sequences are SGHRS and YFSETQ. CDR3 residues: CASSLRPSGGGNEQFF. CDR3 coding DNA: TGCGCCAGCAGCTTGAGGCCTAGCGGGGGGGGCAATGAGCAGTTCTTC.

This rearrangement joins TRBV5-6 to TRBJ2-3; D may be TRBD2 (5 bases). Germline assignment: CDR1 SGHDT and CDR2 YYEEEE. This CDR3 is 14 amino acids long. V was pared by 4 bases and J by 1 base, with 10 bases between. This CDR3 reads CASSRGQGTDTQYF. In DNA form, the CDR3 reads TGTGCCAGCAGCCGAGGGCAGGGCACAGATACGCAGTATTTT.